This is a list of T cell receptor beta chains from one sample in a study of blood T cell repertoires in COVID-19. TCRdb's copy holds only in-frame clones and misses some; the assay was immunoSEQ multiplex PCR. The sample yields about 170,000 clones, about 80% seen once. Sequenced material: PBMCs or T cells enriched from blood (not recorded which). The receptor set was obtained from a woman aged 70-85 years in a cohort exposed to, infected with or recovered from COVID-19 (not recorded which). CDR3s include the opening cysteine and the closing phenylalanine or tryptophan. Each record gives: CDR3 protein, CDR3 DNA, V gene, D gene, clone size, CDR3 length, J gene. The D gene is left open where the match is weak. Some rows mark clone size as missing; the rest say once, few, many or name a class of expanded clone.

CASSYSPLAGVYYEQYF | TGTGCCAGCAGTTACAGTCCGCTAGCGGGAGTGTACTACGAGCAGTACTTC | TRBV6-2/TRBV6-3 | TRBD2 | NA | 17 | TRBJ2-7
CAVKPDTGELFF | TGTGCCGTAAAGCCCGACACCGGGGAGCTGTTTTTT | TRBV10-3 | NA | NA | 12 | TRBJ2-2
CASSYLPGQGAYNEQFF | TGTGCCAGCAGCTATCTGCCGGGCCAGGGGGCCTACAATGAGCAGTTCTTC | TRBV7-9 | TRBD1 | NA | 17 | TRBJ2-1
CASSLVGTGGWSPLHF | TGTGCCAGCAGCTTAGTTGGGACAGGGGGCTGGTCACCCCTCCACTTT | TRBV7-2 | TRBD1 | NA | 16 | TRBJ1-6
CASTFSSGRVADGTQYF | TGTGCCAGCACTTTTAGTAGCGGGAGGGTCGCAGATGGTACGCAGTATTTT | TRBV28 | TRBD2 | NA | 17 | TRBJ2-3
CASSLAGTTPDTQYF | TGTGCCAGCAGCCTTGCCGGGACTACTCCAGATACGCAGTATTTT | TRBV4-2 | TRBD2 | NA | 15 | TRBJ2-3
CASSPGSAGYEQYF | TGTGCCAGCAGCCCGGGTTCGGCCGGGTATGAGCAGTACTTC | TRBV7-2 | NA | few | 14 | TRBJ2-7
CASSVSGSTDTQYF | TGTGCCAGCAGCGTATCCGGGAGCACAGATACGCAGTATTTT | TRBV9 | NA | NA | 14 | TRBJ2-3
CASGLFTTGTGSYEQYF | TGTGCTAGTGGTTTGTTCACTACCGGGACTGGTTCCTACGAGCAGTACTTC | TRBV12-5 | NA | NA | 17 | TRBJ2-7
CASSPGQSLAFF | TGTGCCAGCAGTCCCGGACAGAGTCTAGCTTTCTTT | TRBV6-5 | NA | NA | 12 | TRBJ1-1
CASSLIPRTEAFF | TGTGCCAGCAGCTTAATCCCCCGCACTGAAGCTTTCTTT | TRBV7-8 | NA | NA | 13 | TRBJ1-1
CASSPRTDEKLFF | TGCGCCAGCAGCCCACGGACTGATGAAAAACTGTTTTTT | TRBV5-1 | NA | NA | 13 | TRBJ1-4
CASSPRLSSYNSPLHF | TGCGCCAGCAGCCCCAGACTGAGCTCCTATAATTCACCCCTCCACTTT | TRBV4-3 | NA | NA | 16 | TRBJ1-6
CASRHVEGEEKLFF | TGCGCCAGCAGGCACGTTGAGGGCGAGGAAAAACTGTTTTTT | TRBV5-1 | NA | NA | 14 | TRBJ1-4
CASSLRPPGAYNEQFF | TGTGCCAGCAGCCTCAGGCCCCCCGGGGCCTACAATGAGCAGTTCTTC | TRBV7-2 | NA | NA | 16 | TRBJ2-1
CASSPNSGGVEQYF | TGTGCCAGCAGTCCTAACTCTGGAGGTGTGGAGCAGTACTTC | TRBV6-5 | NA | NA | 14 | TRBJ2-7
CATSDAGQGASEAFF | TGTGCCACCAGTGACGCGGGACAGGGGGCCTCTGAAGCTTTCTTT | TRBV24-1 | TRBD1 | once | 15 | TRBJ1-1
CASSLVTGRSYEQYF | TGCGCCAGCAGCTTGGTGACAGGACGGAGCTACGAGCAGTACTTC | TRBV5-1 | NA | NA | 15 | TRBJ2-7
CATTSRDRGQVSNQPQHF | TGTGCCACCACATCCCGGGACAGGGGGCAGGTTAGCAATCAGCCCCAGCATTTT | TRBV19 | TRBD1 | NA | 18 | TRBJ1-5
CASRTRGGTYEQYF | TGTGCCAGCAGGACCCGGGGAGGGACCTACGAGCAGTACTTC | TRBV6-5 | TRBD2 | NA | 14 | TRBJ2-7
CASSSRQGARVNEQFF | TGTGCCAGCAGCTCCAGACAGGGGGCGCGCGTGAATGAGCAGTTCTTC | TRBV7-6 | TRBD1 | NA | 16 | TRBJ2-1
CASSPPGAVSTDTQYF | TGTGCCAGCTCACCACCGGGAGCGGTAAGCACAGATACGCAGTATTTT | TRBV18 | NA | NA | 16 | TRBJ2-3
CASSLYGGRDYEQYF | TGTGCCAGCAGCTTATATGGGGGCAGGGACTACGAGCAGTACTTC | TRBV7-9 | NA | NA | 15 | TRBJ2-7
CASSVTGGNEKLFF | TGTGCCAGCAGCGTGACAGGGGGGAATGAAAAACTGTTTTTT | TRBV9 | TRBD1 | NA | 14 | TRBJ1-4
CASQSQLLYSNQPQHF | TGTGCCAGTCAAAGCCAATTACTTTATAGCAATCAGCCCCAGCATTTT | TRBV19 | NA | NA | 16 | TRBJ1-5
CASSIEAHQPQHF | TGTGCCAGTAGTATAGAGGCTCATCAGCCCCAGCATTTT | TRBV19 | NA | NA | 13 | TRBJ1-5
CASSSPKAGGTDTQYF | TGTGCCAGCAGTTCCCCCAAAGCGGGGGGCACAGATACGCAGTATTTT | TRBV6-5 | TRBD2 | NA | 16 | TRBJ2-3
CASMLGPGELFF | TGTGCCAGCATGCTAGGCCCCGGGGAGCTGTTTTTT | TRBV25-1 | NA | NA | 12 | TRBJ2-2
CASSQESAGGRETQYF | TGCGCCAGCAGCCAAGAGTCAGCGGGAGGGAGAGAGACCCAGTACTTC | TRBV4-1 | TRBD2 | once | 16 | TRBJ2-5
CASIHAPFIDEQFF | TGTGCCAGCATTCACGCCCCATTTATAGATGAGCAGTTCTTC | TRBV7-9 | NA | NA | 14 | TRBJ2-1
CASSYPLTRQGSRYEQYF | TGTGCCAGCAGTTACCCTCTTACTCGACAGGGATCGAGGTACGAGCAGTACTTC | TRBV6-2/TRBV6-3 | TRBD1 | NA | 18 | TRBJ2-7
CASSLDSTTNEKLFF | TGTGCCAGCAGCCTTGACAGTACAACTAATGAAAAACTGTTTTTT | TRBV6-5 | NA | NA | 15 | TRBJ1-4
CASSLAGSLSYEQYF | TGTGCCAGCAGCTTAGCGGGTTCCCTTTCCTACGAGCAGTACTTC | TRBV11-3 | NA | few | 15 | TRBJ2-7
CASSFTPQRETQYF | TGCGCCAGCAGCTTCACTCCCCAAAGAGAGACCCAGTACTTC | TRBV5-1 | NA | NA | 14 | TRBJ2-5
CASSHGLAGTDEQFF | TGTGCCAGCTCACACGGACTAGCGGGAACCGATGAGCAGTTCTTC | TRBV18 | TRBD2 | NA | 15 | TRBJ2-1
CASSQFEGYYGYTF | TGTGCCAGCAGCCAATTTGAGGGTTACTATGGCTACACCTTC | TRBV7-8 | NA | NA | 14 | TRBJ1-2
CASSRLAGGFEQYF | TGTGCCAGCAGCAGACTAGCGGGAGGGTTCGAGCAGTACTTC | TRBV5-4 | TRBD2 | NA | 14 | TRBJ2-7
CASKSGQAPGEQYF | TGTGCCAGCAAATCGGGACAGGCGCCCGGCGAGCAGTACTTC | TRBV2 | TRBD1 | NA | 14 | TRBJ2-7
CASSRTSGRFFSLGGTTDTQYF | TGTGCCAGCAGTCGGACTAGCGGGAGATTTTTTTCTTTGGGGGGTACGACAGATACGCAGTATTTT | TRBV28 | TRBD2 | NA | 22 | TRBJ2-3
CASSQPPGDIQYF | TGTGCCAGCAGCCAACCCCCAGGGGACATTCAGTACTTC | TRBV6-5 | NA | NA | 13 | TRBJ2-4
CASSLRGGWGLQYF | TGTGCCAGCAGTTTACGGGGAGGATGGGGTCTTCAGTACTTC | TRBV28 | NA | NA | 14 | TRBJ2-4
CASSGGLGGGEFF | TGTGCCAGCAGCGGCGGACTAGGAGGGGGGGAGTTCTTC | TRBV7-9 | NA | NA | 13 | TRBJ2-1
CASSPGTVAKNIQYF | TGTGCCAGCAGCCCCGGGACTGTAGCCAAAAACATTCAGTACTTC | TRBV6-5 | NA | NA | 15 | TRBJ2-4
CASSLAGGNQPQHF | TGTGCCAGCAGTTTAGCAGGGGGCAATCAGCCCCAGCATTTT | TRBV28 | NA | few | 14 | TRBJ1-5
CSAEQAEQFF | TGCAGTGCAGAGCAGGCCGAGCAGTTCTTC | TRBV20-1 | NA | NA | 10 | TRBJ2-1
CASRRTASNPIYEQYF | TGTGCCAGCAGAAGGACAGCGAGTAATCCCATCTACGAGCAGTACTTC | TRBV28 | NA | NA | 16 | TRBJ2-7
CATSPGQGDLLGGKLFF | TGTGCCACCAGTCCGGGACAGGGGGACCTCTTGGGAGGAAAACTGTTTTTT | TRBV24-1 | TRBD1 | once | 17 | TRBJ1-4
CAISGSWGVGTEAFF | TGTGCCATCAGTGGGTCGTGGGGGGTAGGCACTGAAGCTTTCTTT | TRBV10-3 | NA | NA | 15 | TRBJ1-1
CASSHKINGGYTF | TGTGCCAGCAGCCATAAGATCAATGGCGGCTACACCTTC | TRBV3-1/TRBV3-2 | NA | NA | 13 | TRBJ1-2
CASRDILVRGDTGELFF | TGTGCCAGCAGGGATATACTAGTTCGGGGTGACACCGGGGAGCTGTTTTTT | TRBV4-2 | NA | NA | 17 | TRBJ2-2
CASSRGWLAGPDTQYF | TGTGCCAGCAGTAGGGGGTGGCTAGCGGGACCAGATACGCAGTATTTT | TRBV27 | TRBD2 | NA | 16 | TRBJ2-3
CASSHRDNYEQYF | TGTGCCAGCAGCCACCGGGACAACTACGAGCAGTACTTC | TRBV5-4 | NA | NA | 13 | TRBJ2-7
CASRSPGRNTIYF | TGCGCCAGCAGGAGTCCAGGGAGAAACACCATATATTTT | TRBV5-1 | NA | NA | 13 | TRBJ1-3
CASSEALGTGNSNQPQHF | TGTGCCAGCAGTGAAGCGCTTGGGACAGGAAATAGCAATCAGCCCCAGCATTTT | TRBV6-1 | TRBD1 | NA | 18 | TRBJ1-5
CASTPRELYNEQFF | TGTGCCAGCACCCCTCGGGAGCTATACAATGAGCAGTTCTTC | TRBV28 | NA | NA | 14 | TRBJ2-1
CASSLYFFDSTYEQYF | TGTGCCAGCAGTTTATACTTTTTTGACTCTACCTACGAGCAGTACTTC | TRBV28 | NA | NA | 16 | TRBJ2-7
CASSSPRGQGGETQYF | TGTGCCAGCAGTTCACCCCGCGGACAGGGAGGAGAGACCCAGTACTTC | TRBV6-5 | TRBD1 | NA | 16 | TRBJ2-5
CASSYERVNEAFF | TGTGCCAGCAGTTATGAACGGGTTAATGAAGCTTTCTTT | TRBV6-5 | NA | few | 13 | TRBJ1-1
CASSVASGSSYEQYF | TGTGCCAGCAGTGTCGCTAGCGGGAGCTCCTACGAGCAGTACTTC | TRBV2 | TRBD2 | NA | 15 | TRBJ2-7
CSAGQGALGYTF | TGCAGCGCGGGACAGGGGGCTCTCGGCTACACCTTC | TRBV29-1 | TRBD1 | NA | 12 | TRBJ1-2